Below are 14 T cell receptor beta chains sequenced from a single sample in a study of control samples from healthy donors and cancer patients. Sequenced by immunoSEQ multiplex PCR; TCRdb stores in-frame clones only, minus some. Of about 100,000 clones listed, almost 85% are singletons. Sequenced sample: blood. The receptors were gathered from a man aged 18-30 years in good health.

The V call is TRBV19, the J call TRBJ2-1; TRBD1 agrees at 10 bases. The germline CDR1 and CDR2 sequences are LNHDA and SQIVND (reference sequence). The junction had 13 bases not matched to a gene; V was cut back by 2 bases and J by 0 bases. The CDR3 extends over 20 amino acids. This chain's CDR3 is CASSITSIPGQGSSYNEQFF. The CDR3 DNA is TGTGCCAGTAGTATAACCTCGATTCCGGGACAGGGGAGCTCCTACAATGAGCAGTTCTTC.

In this sample, this clone turned up a few times. The chain employs TRBV5-8 and TRBJ2-7; D may be TRBD2 (6 bases). V lost 0 bases and J lost 2, with 12 bases in between. The CDR3 runs to 15 residues. Germline loops: CDR1 SGHTS, CDR2 YDEGEE. CDR3 in DNA: TGTGCCAGCAGCTTGGAGGCGGGATGGGCCTACGAGCAGTACTTC. It codes for CASSLEAGWAYEQYF.

The chain has TRBV4-1 and TRBJ2-5, with D hard to call. Looked up from germline, CDR1 is MGHRA and CDR2 is YSYEKL. The CDR3 length is 15 residues. With 3 bases removed from V and 1 base from J, the gap between germline ends came to 12 bases. The CDR3 protein is CASSHPGRSQETQYF. The DNA of the CDR3 is TGCGCCAGCAGCCATCCCGGACGGAGCCAAGAGACCCAGTACTTC.

The chain is built from TRBV4-3 and TRBJ1-4, with D maybe TRBD1 (6 bases). The CDR3 totals 16 residues. The ends were cut back, 0 bases at V and 4 bases at J, with 12 bases in the middle. Germline lookup yields CDR1 LGHNA and CDR2 YSLEER. CDR3 sequence reads: CASSQDERTVNEKLFF. The CDR3 nucleotides read TGCGCCAGCAGCCAAGATGAGAGGACAGTTAATGAAAAACTGTTTTTT.

The chain employs TRBV29-1 and TRBJ2-3, with D uncertain. Deletions cut 2 bases from V and 2 bases from J, with 5 bases between. The germline V gene has CDR1 SQVTM and CDR2 ANQGSEA. The CDR3 covers 12 residues. As DNA, the CDR3 is TGCAGCGTTGAACAGTACACAGATACGCAGTATTTT. Translated, it gives CSVEQYTDTQYF.

This chain links TRBV6-1 with TRBJ2-5; D possibly uses TRBD1 or TRBD2 (7 bases each). V was clipped by 0 bases and J by 3 bases, with 14 bases between them. Germline V CDR1 and CDR2: MNHNS, SASEGT. The CDR3 totals 16 residues. Here the CDR3 reads CASSEAQAGGEETQYF. CDR3 DNA: TGTGCCAGCAGTGAAGCTCAGGCAGGGGGGGAAGAGACCCAGTACTTC.

The gene calls are TRBV19 and TRBJ1-5, with D possibly being TRBD1 (6 bases). The CDR3 spans 14 residues. Per the germline V gene, CDR1 is LNHDA and CDR2 is SQIVND (reference sequence). V was cut by 5 bases and J by 7 bases, with 15 bases left in between. The chain's CDR3 is CASSVLGAGQPQHF. The CDR3 DNA reads TGTGCCAGTAGTGTTTTGGGGGCCGGGCAGCCCCAGCATTTT. The variable domain in full, completed from reference TRBV19 and TRBJ1-5, reads DGGITQSPKYLFRKEGQNVTLSCEQNLNHDAMYWYRQDPGQGLRLIYYSQIVNDFQKGDIAEGYSVSREKKESFPLTVTSAQKNPTAFYLCASSVLGAGQPQHFGDGTRLSIL.

This chain connects TRBV6-5 to TRBJ2-3; a weak D match, TRBD1 (5 bases). V gave up 10 bases and J gave up 2 bases, with 16 bases separating them. This CDR3 has 14 residues. In germline, CDR1 is MNHEY, CDR2 SVGAGI. The CDR3 loop is CATTQGGPTDTQYF. The CDR3 DNA follows: TGTGCCACCACCCAGGGCGGACCCACAGATACGCAGTATTTT.

This clone showed up just once. The chain combines TRBV11-2 with TRBJ2-7, with 10 bases that match TRBD1. The germline gives CDR1 SGHAT, CDR2 FQNNGV. This CDR3 region has 16 residues. Unmatched junction bases numbered 3, after V lost 1 base and J lost 0 bases. The CDR3 DNA reads TGTGCCAGCAGCTTAGGAGGACAGGGGGGCTCCTACGAGCAGTACTTC. As protein: CASSLGGQGGSYEQYF. Together with reference TRBV11-2 and TRBJ2-7, the CDR3 gives the full variable domain: EAGVAQSPRYKIIEKRQSVAFWCNPISGHATLYWYQQILGQGPKLLIQFQNNGVVDDSQLPKDRFSAERLKGVDSTLKIQPAKLEDSAVYLCASSLGGQGGSYEQYFGPGTRLTVT.

This rearrangement joins TRBV5-1 to TRBJ2-2; D gene uncertain. Deletions cut 1 base from V and 6 bases from J, with 7 bases between. Germline CDR1 and CDR2: SGHRS and YFSETQ. This CDR3 contains 13 residues. This CDR3 is CASSLSGAGELFF. The CDR3 DNA reads TGCGCCAGCAGCTTGAGTGGGGCCGGGGAGCTGTTTTTT.

J is TRBJ2-2 and V is TRBV18, with TRBD2 matching 9 bases. With V trimmed by 2 bases and J by 4 bases, 5 bases remained unmatched. The CDR3 spans 16 residues. Germline V lookup: CDR1 KGHSH, CDR2 LQKENI. The CDR3: CASSPRSGGPTGELFF. In nucleotides, the CDR3 is TGTGCCAGCTCACCAAGGAGCGGGGGGCCCACCGGGGAGCTGTTTTTT.

The chain links TRBV7-2 to TRBJ2-3, with 8 nucleotides matching TRBD2. The CDR3 consists of 18 residues. Per the germline V gene, CDR1 is SGHTA and CDR2 is FQGNSA. With V trimmed by 4 bases and J by 6 bases, 18 bases remained unmatched. The DNA for the CDR3 is TGTGCCAGCAGCTCGCGGTGGGGGAGCGGGGGCTTAGGGGATACGCAGTATTTT. Residues: CASSSRWGSGGLGDTQYF.

This chain uses TRBV6-5 with TRBJ1-2; TRBD1 aligns across 7 bases. The V segment lost 5 bases and the J segment 7 bases; nucleotides outside the gene matches: 10. The CDR3 is 14 amino acids. In germline, CDR1 is MNHEY, CDR2 SVGAGI. The CDR3 protein is CASSRQGKTGGYTF. The CDR3 DNA sequence: TGTGCCAGCAGTCGACAGGGTAAAACGGGTGGCTACACCTTC.

The chain is built from TRBV14 and TRBJ1-2; TRBD1 aligns across 7 bases. The CDR3 has 14 amino acids. V lost 2 bases and J lost 8; bases outside the gene matches: 8. Germline loops: CDR1 SGHDN, CDR2 FVKESK. The CDR3 spells CASSQRSGQTGYTF. CDR3 nucleotides: TGTGCCAGCAGCCAACGCTCGGGACAGACAGGCTACACCTTC.